This T cell receptor beta chain was identified in a study of T cell repertoires in ileal Crohn's disease. Study-level background: Biopsies at the proximal margin of the resected specimen form MI samples.

Broader study findings: Clonal expansions were more frequent in active smokers than non-smokers at surgery. Compared with CD4 T cells, sorted CD8 cells carried more expanded clones.

From germline, CDR1 is MDHEN and CDR2 SYDVKM. V lost 5 bases and J lost 6; bases outside the gene matches: 7. This CDR3 spans 14 amino acids. Using immunoSEQ multiplex PCR, the repertoire was profiled, and TCRdb retains in-frame clones only, with some absent. The sample holds roughly 6,800 clones, about 78% seen once. This clone has a handful of counts. What it binds is not known. Time point meaning: proximal margin of the surgical specimen (macroscopically non-inflamed). The TCR comes from an adult with Crohn's disease. The chain employs TRBV28 and TRBJ2-7; 10 nucleotides agree with TRBD1. Source material: ileal tissue. CDR3 sequence (DNA): TGTGCCAGCAGTCGCGGGACAGGGGTGGGCGAGCAGTACTTC. Its protein is CASSRGTGVGEQYF.